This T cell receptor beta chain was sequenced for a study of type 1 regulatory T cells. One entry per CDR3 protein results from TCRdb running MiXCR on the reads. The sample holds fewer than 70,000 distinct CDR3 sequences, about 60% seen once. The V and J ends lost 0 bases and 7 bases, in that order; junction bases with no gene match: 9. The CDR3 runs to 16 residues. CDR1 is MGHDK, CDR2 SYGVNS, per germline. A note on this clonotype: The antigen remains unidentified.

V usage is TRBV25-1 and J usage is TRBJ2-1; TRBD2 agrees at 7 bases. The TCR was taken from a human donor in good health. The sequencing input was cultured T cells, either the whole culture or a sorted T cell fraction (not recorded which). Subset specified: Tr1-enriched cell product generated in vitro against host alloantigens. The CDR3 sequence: CASSEYWGGGRNEQFF. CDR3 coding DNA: TGTGCCAGCAGTGAATATTGGGGCGGCGGGAGAAATGAGCAGTTCTTC.